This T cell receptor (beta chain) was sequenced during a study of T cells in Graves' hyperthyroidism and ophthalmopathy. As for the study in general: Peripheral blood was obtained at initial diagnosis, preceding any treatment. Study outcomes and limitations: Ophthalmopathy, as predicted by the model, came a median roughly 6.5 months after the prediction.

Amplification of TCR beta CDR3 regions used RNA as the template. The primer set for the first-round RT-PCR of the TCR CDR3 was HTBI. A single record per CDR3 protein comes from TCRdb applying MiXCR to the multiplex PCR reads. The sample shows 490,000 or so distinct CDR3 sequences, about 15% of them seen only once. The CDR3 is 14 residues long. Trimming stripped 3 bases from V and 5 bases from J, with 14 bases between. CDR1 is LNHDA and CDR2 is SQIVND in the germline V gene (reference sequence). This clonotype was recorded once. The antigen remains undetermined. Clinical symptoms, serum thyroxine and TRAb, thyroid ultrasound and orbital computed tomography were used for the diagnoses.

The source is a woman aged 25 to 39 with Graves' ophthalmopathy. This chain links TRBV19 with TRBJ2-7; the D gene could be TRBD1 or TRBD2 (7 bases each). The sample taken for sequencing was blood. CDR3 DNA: TGTGCCAGTAGTATGGAGGGAGGGGGCAACGAGCAGTACTTC. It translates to CASSMEGGGNEQYF.